Listed here are 17 T cell receptor beta chains from one sample, sequenced in a study of T cell changes during pregnancy in multiple sclerosis. TCRdb keeps only in-frame clones here, not all; method: immunoSEQ multiplex PCR. There are 20,000 to 25,000 clones in the sample; less than 90% occur only once, and under 1.3% lies in the top ten. This material consisted of CD4+ T cells from peripheral blood mononuclear cells, taken in the first trimester of pregnancy. These receptors were obtained from a female donor in good health, enrolled as a control in a pregnancy study.

The genes are TRBV30 and TRBJ2-3; possibly TRBD1 for D (5 bases). This CDR3 contains 16 residues. CDR1 and CDR2 from the germline V gene are GTSNPN and SVGIG (reference sequence). Trimming shortened V by 3 bases and J by 1 base, and 17 bases separated the two germline ends. CDR3 sequence: CAWSPETARGTDTQYF. DNA for the CDR3: TGTGCCTGGAGCCCCGAAACGGCCAGGGGCACAGATACGCAGTATTTT. Looking up the rest from reference TRBV30 and TRBJ2-3 gives the full variable domain: SQTIHQWPATLVQPVGSPLSLECTVEGTSNPNLYWYRQAAGRGLQLLFYSVGIGQISSEVPQNLSASRPQDRQFILSSKKLLLSDSGFYLCAWSPETARGTDTQYFGPGTRLTVL.

This chain links TRBV28 with TRBJ2-7; D is perhaps TRBD1 (6 bases). CDR3 size: 15 residues. V was shortened by 1 base and J by 3 bases, with 13 bases between the two germline ends. Per germline, CDR1 MDHEN and CDR2 SYDVKM. CDR3 amino acids: CASSLYRQADYEQYF. The CDR3 nucleotides read TGTGCCAGCAGTTTATATCGACAGGCGGACTACGAGCAGTACTTC.

The table lists this clone with a few counts. J is TRBJ1-1 and V is TRBV7-9; D may be TRBD1 (5 bases). The germline gives CDR1 SEHNR, CDR2 FQNEAQ (reference sequence). Trimming removed 6 bases at V and 6 bases at J, with 29 bases between. The length of the CDR3 is 18 residues. The CDR3 sequence is CASRGRVVTEGIFAEAFF. CDR3 in DNA: TGTGCCAGCAGGGGCAGGGTCGTTACAGAAGGAATCTTCGCTGAAGCTTTCTTT. Full variable domain (remainder filled in from reference TRBV7-9 and TRBJ1-1): DTGVSQNPRHKITKRGQNVTFRCDPISEHNRLYWYRQTLGQGPEFLTYFQNEAQLEKSRLLSDRFSAERPKGSFSTLEIQRTEQGDSAMYLCASRGRVVTEGIFAEAFFGQGTRLTVV.

This chain joins TRBV2 and TRBJ2-2; TRBD2 might be the D (6 bases). Deletions cut 7 bases from V and 0 bases from J, with 12 bases between. CDR3 length: 15 residues. Germline CDR1 SNHLY, CDR2 FYNNEI. CDR3 nucleotides: TGTGCCAGCACCAGGGACTCCGCGAACACCGGGGAGCTGTTTTTT. Translated, it gives CASTRDSANTGELFF.

The CDR3 DNA reads as TGTGCTAGTGGGCCTCAGGGTTCGGCCCTCGGTAGCAATCAGCCCCAGCATTTT. Translation: CASGPQGSALGSNQPQHF. J is TRBJ1-5 and V is TRBV12-5, with D possibly TRBD1 on 5 matching bases. The CDR3 runs 18 residues. V lost 6 bases, J lost 0 bases, and 21 bases lay in between. In germline, CDR1 is LGHNT, CDR2 FRNRAP.

The rearrangement links TRBV5-6 to TRBJ2-3, with D perhaps TRBD2 (7 bases). In germline, CDR1 is SGHDT, CDR2 YYEEEE. V gave up 7 bases and J gave up 4 bases, with 16 bases separating them. CDR3 length: 14 amino acids. CDR3 in DNA: TGTGCCAGCCTAGGGGGGGGCCTGGCAGATACGCAGTATTTT. Translating gives CASLGGGLADTQYF.

The J gene is TRBJ2-2, the V gene TRBV5-1, with a tentative D call TRBD1 (7 bases). V lost 3 bases and J 0 bases, leaving 9 bases between the germline ends. The CDR3 sequence is 15 residues long. Germline CDR1 reads SGHRS; CDR2 reads YFSETQ. DNA for the CDR3: TGCGCCAGCAGCTCCAGGGGGGCGAACACCGGGGAGCTGTTTTTT. Protein: CASSSRGANTGELFF.

V usage is TRBV5-1 and J usage is TRBJ1-3; TRBD1 is a possible D gene (6 bases). This CDR3 is built from 15 residues. Germline V gene data show CDR1 as SGHRS and CDR2 as YFSETQ. Trimming removed 4 bases from V and 4 bases from J, with 15 bases in between. The CDR3 loop is CASSPGGRGGNTIYF. The DNA for the CDR3 is TGCGCCAGCAGCCCCGGCGGCAGGGGAGGAAACACCATATATTTT.

This chain links TRBV21-1 with TRBJ2-3; TRBD1, the table's D call, lacks a check against the DNA. TRBV21-1 is tagged as a pseudogene. The CDR3 consists of 15 residues. The CDR3 reads CASSNYTGITDTQYF. CDR3 nucleotide sequence: TGTGCCAGCAGCAATTACACAGGGATCACAGATACGCAGTATTTT.

The CDR3: CASSPQGAKNIQYF. CDR3 nucleotide sequence: TGTGCCAGCAGCCCACAGGGAGCCAAAAACATTCAGTACTTC. The gene calls are TRBV4-2 and TRBJ2-4; D might be TRBD1 (6 bases). Per the germline V gene, CDR1 is LGHNA and CDR2 is YNFKEQ. The CDR3 extends over 14 amino acids. Trimming took off 4 bases at V and 0 bases at J, with 7 bases between the two ends.

There are a few counts of this clone. The V gene is TRBV5-1, the J gene TRBJ2-1; D not resolved. This CDR3 comprises 13 residues. In germline, CDR1 is SGHRS, CDR2 YFSETQ. The V gene lost 5 bases and the J gene lost 6 bases, with 12 bases spanning the gap. The CDR3 region is CASRVVGGNEQFF. DNA for the CDR3: TGCGCCAGCAGGGTCGTTGGCGGCAATGAGCAGTTCTTC.

The chain combines TRBV12-5 with TRBJ2-2; D perhaps matches TRBD2 (5 bases). The CDR3 contains 16 residues. Trimming took 7 bases from V and 0 from J, leaving 15 bases between them. Germline V CDR1 and CDR2: LGHNT, FRNRAP. DNA of the CDR3: TGTGCTAGTGTACCGGGGTTGAGGGCGAACACCGGGGAGCTGTTTTTT. Encoded protein: CASVPGLRANTGELFF.

This clone has just a few counts. The rearrangement uses TRBV5-1 and TRBJ2-3; 7 bases align to TRBD2. The CDR3 is 16 amino acids. Germline V lookup: CDR1 SGHRS, CDR2 YFSETQ. Unmatched junction bases numbered 8, after V lost 2 bases and J lost 2 bases. The CDR3, as DNA: TGCGCCAGCAGCTTCCGTGCAGCGGGGATCACAGATACGCAGTATTTT. Its translation is CASSFRAAGITDTQYF.

This chain uses TRBV18 with TRBJ2-7; the D is unclear. V lost 3 bases and J lost 2, with 8 bases in between. CDR3 length: 13 residues. Germline CDR1 reads KGHSH; CDR2 reads LQKENI. The CDR3 DNA follows: TGTGCCAGCTCACCGCCCAGGCCCTACGAGCAGTACTTC. Translated: CASSPPRPYEQYF.

The V and J genes are TRBV6-5 and TRBJ1-1, with a tentative D call TRBD1 (5 bases). Trimming pared 8 bases from V and 3 bases from J, leaving 13 bases between. The CDR3 is 13 amino acids. The germline V gene encodes CDR1 MNHEY and CDR2 SVGAGI. In DNA, the CDR3 is TGTGCCAGCGGGCGGGGGAGAGACACTGAAGCTTTCTTT. It encodes CASGRGRDTEAFF.

The chain combines TRBV4-1 with TRBJ2-2, with D perhaps TRBD2 (6 bases). Germline loops: CDR1 MGHRA, CDR2 YSYEKL. The CDR3 sequence is 16 residues long. Trimming stripped 0 bases from V and 8 bases from J, with 16 bases between. CDR3 sequence reads: CASSQDRDSWSGELFF. CDR3 bases: TGCGCCAGCAGCCAAGATAGGGACTCCTGGTCGGGGGAGCTGTTTTTT.

This chain connects TRBV19 to TRBJ1-3; D is perhaps TRBD1 (5 bases). The CDR3 sequence is 12 residues long. Looked up from germline, CDR1 is LNHDA and CDR2 is SQIVND (reference sequence). Trimming cost V 6 bases and J 2 bases, with 5 bases left between them. CDR3 in amino acids: CASRTAGNTIYF. The CDR3 DNA is TGTGCCAGTAGGACAGCTGGAAACACCATATATTTT.